The 27 T cell receptor beta chains below come from one sample, sequenced in a study of CXCR3-negative and CXCR3-positive naive CD8 T cells (dated by TCRdb to between 2018 and 2021). The paper as a whole reports these results and caveats: Compared with CXCR3-negative naive cells, CXCR3-positive naive cells had TRB CDR3s with higher hydrophobicity (lower Kidera factor 4), lower energy, and higher strength and volume indices.

Their antigens are not known. Sequencing took place on a NextSeq 550. The Human TCR Profiling Kit (MiLaboratory) was used to make UMI-labeled 5' RACE TRB cDNA libraries. Reads reprocessed by TCRdb are summarized as one entry per CDR3 protein sequence, and DNA is absent. The table held for this sample gives approximately 100,000 distinct CDR3 sequences. 0.38% of the sample is in the top ten clones. The sample was naive CXCR3+ CD8+ T cells from blood. Explained via the paper, the cell subset or site label denotes: CD45RO-CCR7+CD27+CD95- naive CD8+ T cells expressing CXCR3 (TNR3+). The source of these receptors is a human donor in good health. Some clones in this sample may be carry-over from other donors' samples.

This sequence joins TRBV12-5 and TRBJ2-3; TCRdb proposes TRBD1, but this gene call is untestable without DNA. The germline CDR1 and CDR2 sequences are LGHNT and FRNRAP. The CDR3 loop spans 17 amino acids. The CDR3 protein is CASGLFPGPQSTDTQYF. Filled out from reference TRBV12-5 and TRBJ2-3, the complete variable domain reads DARVTQTPRHKVTEMGQEVTMRCQPILGHNTVFWYRQTMMQGLELLAYFRNRAPLDDSGMPKDRFSAEMPDATLATLKIQPSEPRDSAVYFCASGLFPGPQSTDTQYFGPGTRLTVL.

The chain uses TRBV20-1 and TRBJ2-7; with no DNA, the TCRdb D assignment of TRBD2 cannot be verified. Germline CDR1 DFQATT, CDR2 SNEGSKA (reference sequence). The CDR3 is 15 amino acids. This CDR3 is CSASSTSGDTYEQYF.

J is TRBJ1-2 and V is TRBV5-6. Germline assignment: CDR1 SGHDT and CDR2 YYEEEE. CDR3 length equals 12 residues. CDR3 region: CASSTADYGYTF.

J is TRBJ1-2 and V is TRBV29-1. This CDR3 has 11 amino acids. The germline V gene has CDR1 SQVTM and CDR2 ANQGSEA. The CDR3 region is CSGGANYGYTF.

The chain carries TRBV4-1 and TRBJ2-2; TCRdb returns TRBD1, unconfirmable since there is no DNA. CDR1 and CDR2 from the germline V gene are MGHRA and YSYEKL. The CDR3 sequence is 16 residues long. The CDR3 is CASSHGGAANTGELFF.

The chain employs TRBV3-1 and TRBJ2-1; TCRdb gives TRBD2 as the D gene, but with no DNA this cannot be confirmed. CDR1 and CDR2 (germline): LGHDT, YNNKEL (reference sequence). There are 13 residues in the CDR3. CDR3 loop: CASSPGLAYEQFF.

CDR3 protein: CASSPRPGQGTTQETQYF. The V and J genes are TRBV11-3 and TRBJ2-5; as DNA is missing, the TRBD1 call by TCRdb cannot be tested. This CDR3 region has 18 residues. Germline-derived CDR1 and CDR2 are SGHNT and YENEEA.

The V call is TRBV10-3, the J call TRBJ2-1. The CDR3 contains 16 residues. In germline, CDR1 is ENHRY, CDR2 SYGVKD. The CDR3 region is CAISEDPIDGYNEQFF.

V gene TRBV19 combines with J gene TRBJ2-1; absent DNA, TCRdb's TRBD2 call cannot be checked. CDR1 LNHDA and CDR2 SQIVND come from the germline V gene (reference sequence). CDR3 length equals 14 residues. CDR3 protein: CASSEGGGAMEQFF.

V and J are TRBV9 and TRBJ1-1. The CDR3 extends over 13 amino acids. CDR1 and CDR2 from the germline V gene are SGDLS and YYNGEE. This chain's CDR3 is CASSVGQSSEAFF.

CDR3 amino acids: CASSDHRTNYGYTF. The chain recombines TRBV6-1 with TRBJ1-2. The CDR3 runs to 14 residues. Looked up from germline, CDR1 is MNHNS and CDR2 is SASEGT.

V is TRBV7-7 and J is TRBJ1-1. CDR1 and CDR2 from the germline V gene are SSHAT and FNYEAQ (reference sequence). The CDR3 has 13 amino acids. CDR3 residues: CARSLGMTTEAFF. Full variable domain (missing parts from reference TRBV7-7 and TRBJ1-1): GAGVSQSPRYKVTKRGQDVTLRCDPISSHATLYWYQQALGQGPEFLTYFNYEAQPDKSGLPSDRFSAERPEGSISTLTIQRTEQRDSAMYRCARSLGMTTEAFFGQGTRLTVV.

The chain recombines TRBV7-2 with TRBJ1-6. The V gene's germline CDR1 is SGHTA and CDR2 FQGNSA. This CDR3 has 13 amino acids. The CDR3 region is CASSLGGNSPLHF.

The J gene is TRBJ2-1, the V gene TRBV29-1. This CDR3 has 13 residues. CDR1 and CDR2 (germline): SQVTM, ANQGSEA. The CDR3 reads CSVVLQNYNEQFF.

V and J are TRBV24-1 and TRBJ2-2; TCRdb's assignment of TRBD2 cannot be checked, as there is no DNA. The length of the CDR3 is 14 residues. The germline gives CDR1 KGHDR, CDR2 SFDVKD. The CDR3 loop reads CATSESGGGGELFF.

This chain links TRBV29-1 with TRBJ1-1; the TCRdb D gene call, TRBD1, has no DNA to confirm it. The CDR3 length is 12 residues. The germline CDR1 and CDR2 sequences are SQVTM and ANQGSEA. This CDR3 is CSVEGEKGEAFF.

The J gene is TRBJ1-1, the V gene TRBV29-1; absent DNA, TCRdb's TRBD1 call cannot be checked. The germline V gene has CDR1 SQVTM and CDR2 ANQGSEA. The CDR3 length is 16 residues. The CDR3 here is CSVGGGMGQPNTEASF. The full variable domain, its missing parts supplied by reference TRBV29-1 and TRBJ1-1, is SAVISQKPSRDICQRGTSLTIQCQVDSQVTMMFWYRQQPGQSLTLIATANQGSEATYESGFVIDKFPISRPNLTFSTLTVSNMSPEDSSIYLCSVGGGMGQPNTEASFGQGTRLTVV.

This chain uses TRBV19 with TRBJ1-1; TCRdb names TRBD1, which stays unverified in the absence of DNA. The V gene's germline CDR1 is LNHDA and CDR2 SQIVND (reference sequence). The CDR3 has 15 residues. CDR3 residues: CACANLGARNTEAFF.

J is TRBJ2-7 and V is TRBV4-1; TCRdb outputs TRBD1, but without DNA this stays unchecked. This CDR3 spans 15 amino acids. The germline gives CDR1 MGHRA, CDR2 YSYEKL. The CDR3 loop is CASSQDLGQGYEQYF.

The gene calls are TRBV4-3 and TRBJ2-7; the D gene TCRdb calls, TRBD1, cannot be checked with no DNA. The CDR3 sequence is 15 residues long. The germline V gene encodes CDR1 LGHNA and CDR2 YSLEER. CDR3 loop: CASSPGPQSSYEQYF.

The chain employs TRBV7-9 and TRBJ2-1; TCRdb outputs TRBD2, but without DNA this stays unchecked. The CDR3 length is 17 residues. Germline loops: CDR1 SEHNR, CDR2 FQNEAQ (reference sequence). This CDR3 is CASSDSTGTSGTNEQFF.

This rearrangement joins TRBV5-4 to TRBJ2-3; the TRBD2 assignment by TCRdb is unverifiable without DNA. The CDR3 is 17 amino acids. The germline V gene encodes CDR1 SGHNT and CDR2 YYREEE (reference sequence). This chain's CDR3 is CAGSLAVMAGGPDTQYF.

The chain carries TRBV6-5 and TRBJ2-4; TCRdb's assignment of TRBD1 cannot be checked, as there is no DNA. This CDR3 is built from 12 residues. Per germline, CDR1 MNHEY and CDR2 SVGAGI. CDR3 amino acids: CASSPGYHIQYF.

V is TRBV20-1 and J is TRBJ2-1; as DNA is missing, the TRBD1 call by TCRdb cannot be tested. This CDR3 contains 17 residues. The germline V gene encodes CDR1 DFQATT and CDR2 SNEGSKA (reference sequence). CDR3 sequence: CSARDLRGDLSYNEQFF.

V and J are TRBV29-1 and TRBJ2-7. The germline gives CDR1 SQVTM, CDR2 ANQGSEA. There are 13 residues in the CDR3. This CDR3 reads CSVESGRAYEQYF.

The gene calls are TRBV6-5 and TRBJ2-1; TCRdb names TRBD1, which stays unverified in the absence of DNA. CDR1 and CDR2 (germline): MNHEY, SVGAGI. CDR3 length: 15 amino acids. CDR3 amino acids: CASSSSGTGGNEQFF.

This sequence joins TRBV7-9 and TRBJ2-1; TCRdb proposes TRBD2, but this gene call is untestable without DNA. CDR3 size: 16 residues. Looked up from germline, CDR1 is SEHNR and CDR2 is FQNEAQ (reference sequence). CDR3 sequence: CASSSTRGGRDNEQFF.